A single sample is the source of the 10 T cell receptor beta chains below, sequenced in a study of CD8 T cells in ankylosing spondylitis. TCRdb itself ran the 5' RACE reads through MiXCR, one entry per CDR3 protein. This table has roughly 230,000 distinct CDR3 sequences, about 10% appearing once. The source material was blood, either unsorted or a sorted T cell fraction (not recorded which). These receptors originate from a male donor with ankylosing spondylitis or in good health (not recorded which).

This clonotype was recorded a few times. The J gene is TRBJ2-5, the V gene TRBV5-6; perhaps TRBD2 as D (6 bases). This CDR3 has 16 residues. Germline V gene data show CDR1 as SGHDT and CDR2 as YYEEEE. Trimming left V 4 bases short and J 2 bases short, with 18 bases between. Written as DNA, the CDR3 is TGTGCCAGCAGCAGTCAATACGGGACTGATCAAGAGACCCAGTACTTC. It codes for CASSSQYGTDQETQYF.

This clonotype was seen at least ten times. CDR3 nucleotide sequence: TGCAGTGCTAGTAGAACAGACACCTACGAGCAGTACTTC. Its translation is CSASRTDTYEQYF. The chain employs TRBV20-1 and TRBJ2-7; D remains ambiguous. V lost 3 bases to trimming and J lost 2 bases, with 11 bases between them. There are 13 residues in the CDR3. Germline assignment: CDR1 DFQATT and CDR2 SNEGSKA (reference sequence).

This clonotype appeared many times. The chain links TRBV20-1 to TRBJ2-2, with TRBD1 as a possible D gene (6 bases). CDR1 DFQATT and CDR2 SNEGSKA come from the germline V gene (reference sequence). V lost 7 bases, J lost 9 bases, and 18 bases lay in between. This CDR3 region has 13 residues. CDR3 in amino acids: CSVKNRVSRELFF. In DNA, the CDR3 is TGCAGTGTCAAGAACAGGGTCTCACGGGAGCTGTTTTTT.

This clonotype was found many times. The rearrangement joins TRBV7-9 to TRBJ2-3; the D gene is possibly TRBD1 (6 bases). The CDR3 loop spans 14 amino acids. Per the germline V gene, CDR1 is SEHNR and CDR2 is FQNEAQ (reference sequence). V gave up 6 bases and J gave up 2 bases, with 12 bases separating them. This CDR3 reads CASRKRGNTDTQYF. The CDR3 DNA follows: TGTGCCAGCAGGAAAAGGGGGAACACAGATACGCAGTATTTT.

This clonotype showed up many times. The chain carries TRBV5-1 and TRBJ2-3; D unresolved. Trimming took off 0 bases at V and 4 bases at J, with 15 bases between the two ends. Germline CDR1 SGHRS, CDR2 YFSETQ. The CDR3 is 16 residues long. CDR3 sequence reads: CASSLDPGLWADTQYF. In DNA, the CDR3 is TGCGCCAGCAGCTTGGATCCAGGTCTCTGGGCAGATACGCAGTATTTT.

This clonotype was counted many times. The rearrangement links TRBV7-9 to TRBJ2-7; D gene unclear. This CDR3 spans 16 amino acids. Looked up from germline, CDR1 is SEHNR and CDR2 is FQNEAQ (reference sequence). Deletions cut 3 bases from V and 2 bases from J, with 17 bases between. The CDR3 DNA reads TGTGCCAGCAGCTTGCTAGAAGGCAGAAGACCCTACGAGCAGTACTTC. Translating it yields CASSLLEGRRPYEQYF.

The chain carries TRBV7-9 and TRBJ2-3; 9 positions match TRBD2. V gave up 2 bases and J gave up 6 bases; unmatched junction bases: 9. Germline-derived CDR1 and CDR2 are SEHNR and FQNEAQ (reference sequence). The length of the CDR3 is 16 residues. The CDR3 DNA follows: TGTGCCAGCAGCTTACGGCGGGAGGGTCTAGGCGATACGCAGTATTTT. Protein: CASSLRREGLGDTQYF.

This clonotype was detected ten times or more. The chain carries TRBV20-1 and TRBJ2-7; the D is unclear. Per the germline V gene, CDR1 is DFQATT and CDR2 is SNEGSKA (reference sequence). Trimming took 1 base from V and 5 from J, leaving 12 bases between them. The CDR3 is 13 residues long. CDR3 in DNA: TGCAGTGCTAGAGTGTGGGATCACCACGAGCAGTACTTC. It translates to CSARVWDHHEQYF.

Ten or more counts support this clonotype. The chain has TRBV20-1 and TRBJ1-1; D uncertain. CDR3 size: 14 residues. V was clipped by 0 bases and J by 1 base, with 9 bases between them. Germline V CDR1 and CDR2: DFQATT, SNEGSKA (reference sequence). CDR3 sequence: CSARERHQNTEAFF. CDR3 sequence (DNA): TGCAGTGCTAGAGAGCGACACCAGAACACTGAAGCTTTCTTT.

This clonotype was seen a few times. V is TRBV10-3 and J is TRBJ2-7, with D uncertain. The V end was cut by 0 bases, the J end by 9 bases, with 9 bases between. Germline CDR1 reads ENHRY; CDR2 reads SYGVKD. There are 12 residues in the CDR3. In nucleotides, the CDR3 is TGTGCCATCAGTGAGTCTCTCGAAGTGCAGTACTTC. It encodes CAISESLEVQYF.